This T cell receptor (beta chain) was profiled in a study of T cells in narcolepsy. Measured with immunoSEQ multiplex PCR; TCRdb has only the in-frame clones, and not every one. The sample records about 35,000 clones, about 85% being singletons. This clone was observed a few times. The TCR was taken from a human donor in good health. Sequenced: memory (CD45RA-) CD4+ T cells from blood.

This CDR3 reads CASSYSEWADTQYF. Written as DNA, the CDR3 is TGTGCCAGCAGTTACTCTGAGTGGGCAGATACGCAGTATTTT. The chain joins TRBV6-6 to TRBJ2-3; D is ambiguous. This CDR3 is 14 amino acids long. Germline V gene sequence: CDR1 MNHNY, CDR2 SVGAGI (reference sequence). The V end was cut by 0 bases, the J end by 4 bases, with 8 bases between.